Listed below are T cell receptor beta chains from one sample, sequenced in a study of blood T cell repertoires in COVID-19. Sequencing used immunoSEQ multiplex PCR; TCRdb keeps in-frame clones, though not all of them. The table has 140,000 or so clones, around three quarters seen once. The sequenced sample was peripheral blood. All receptors derive from a man in his fifties with active or convalescent COVID-19. CDR3s include the opening cysteine and the closing phenylalanine or tryptophan. A D gene is named only where the DNA matches it firmly. Rows give clone size only sometimes, using once, few, many, or a class for an expanded clone.

d_call j_call v_call cdr3_length clone_size cdr3_nt cdr3_aa
TRBD2 TRBJ2-1 TRBV7-8 17 once TGTGCCAGCAGCGCCCCCCTAGCGGGAGTGTCCTACAATGAGCAGTTCTTC CASSAPLAGVSYNEQFF
. TRBJ2-1 TRBV9 17 few TGTGCCAGCAGCGTAGATCCGTCGGGAGTTGGTTACAATGAGCAGTTCTTC CASSVDPSGVGYNEQFF
TRBD2 TRBJ2-3 TRBV11-2 17 . TGTGCCAGCAGAGCAACGGGACTAGGGGGAGCCACAGATACGCAGTATTTT CASRATGLGGATDTQYF
TRBD1 TRBJ1-2 TRBV6-5 15 . TGTGCCAGCAGTCCTGGGACAGGGGGCGTAAGTGGCTACACCTTC CASSPGTGGVSGYTF
. TRBJ1-1 TRBV29-1 13 few TGCAGCGTTCCGACAGAGGCGAACACTGAAGCTTTCTTT CSVPTEANTEAFF
. TRBJ1-2 TRBV28 15 . TGTGCCAGCAGTTTTTGGGCCAGGGGTAGCTATGGCTACACCTTC CASSFWARGSYGYTF
. TRBJ2-5 TRBV6-5 12 . TGTGCCAGCAGGGGACTGGAGGGGACCCAGTACTTC CASRGLEGTQYF
TRBD1 TRBJ2-7 TRBV5-4 15 . TGTGCCAGCAGCCCGACAGGGGGCAGGTCCTACGAGCAGTACTTC CASSPTGGRSYEQYF
TRBD1 TRBJ1-6 TRBV7-9 12 . TGTGCCAGCGGGACAGATAATTCACCCCTCCACTTT CASGTDNSPLHF
. TRBJ2-5 TRBV7-8 15 . TGTGCCAGCAGCTTAGCAATTAGCGTTGGAGAGACCCAGTACTTC CASSLAISVGETQYF
TRBD2 TRBJ2-5 TRBV28 15 . TGTGCCAGCAGACCGGGAGGGCCTTTTCATGAGACCCAGTACTTC CASRPGGPFHETQYF
. TRBJ1-2 TRBV7-2 14 . TGTGCCAGCAGCTTAGTTCCAGGGAACTATGGCTACACCTTC CASSLVPGNYGYTF
TRBD1 TRBJ2-7 TRBV7-6 17 . TGTGCCAGCAGCTTAGCGGAGGCGGGACAGGCCGCCTGGGAGCAGTACTTC CASSLAEAGQAAWEQYF
. TRBJ1-4 TRBV25-1 16 . TGTGCCAGCAGTGATCAGGCCTTACCAACTAATGAAAAACTGTTTTTT CASSDQALPTNEKLFF
TRBD1 TRBJ1-1 TRBV6-5 14 few TGTGCCAGCAGCCTTGACAGGGACCACCATGAAGCTTTCTTT CASSLDRDHHEAFF
TRBD2 TRBJ2-7 TRBV7-3 15 . TGTGCCAGCAGCTTCCAGACTAGCGGGTTGGACGAGCAGTACTTC CASSFQTSGLDEQYF
. TRBJ2-6 TRBV6-1 16 . TGTGCCAGCAGTGCAACACCTGCTTCTGGGGCCAACGTCCTGACTTTC CASSATPASGANVLTF
TRBD1 TRBJ1-1 TRBV19 15 . TGTGCCAGTAGTCTAGGGGGCCGGGAGGGCACTGAAGCTTTCTTT CASSLGGREGTEAFF
. TRBJ1-2 TRBV5-1 12 . TGCGCCAGCAGCTTGGTCAGGGATGGCTACACCTTC CASSLVRDGYTF
. TRBJ2-5 TRBV27 17 few TGTGCCAGCAGTCCCTTCGCCGCAGGGACACCCCAAGAGACCCAGTACTTC CASSPFAAGTPQETQYF
TRBD2 TRBJ2-2 TRBV5-4 16 . TGTGCCAGCAGCTTGGGGCTAGCGGTCGACACCGGGGAGCTGTTTTTT CASSLGLAVDTGELFF
. TRBJ2-5 TRBV12-3/TRBV12-4 13 . TGTGCCAGCAGTTCGACGGGCCAAGAGACCCAGTACTTC CASSSTGQETQYF
TRBD2 TRBJ2-1 TRBV9 15 . TGTGCCAGCAGCACCGCTAGCGGGAACTACAATGAGCAGTTCTTC CASSTASGNYNEQFF
. TRBJ2-5 TRBV18 15 . TGTGCCAGCTCACCGGTTCAGGCTTTGGTAGAGACCCAGTACTTC CASSPVQALVETQYF
. TRBJ1-1 TRBV6-1 13 . TGTGCCAGCAGTGAAGGCCGAGAGTTGAGAGCTTTCTTT CASSEGRELRAFF
TRBD1 TRBJ1-1 TRBV27 15 once TGTGCCAGCAGTTTATTAATGGACAGGAAGTCTGAAGCTTTCTTT CASSLLMDRKSEAFF
. TRBJ1-1 TRBV7-9 14 once TGTGCCAGCAGCTTATTGACAGAAAACACTGAAGCTTTCTTT CASSLLTENTEAFF
TRBD2 TRBJ2-2 TRBV9 16 . TGTGCCAGCAGCGTAGATCTTAGCGGGGTCACCGGGGAGCTGTTTTTT CASSVDLSGVTGELFF
. TRBJ2-3 TRBV9 15 . TGTGCCAGCAGCGTAGCTGATACTAGTGCAGATACGCAGTATTTT CASSVADTSADTQYF
. TRBJ2-7 TRBV7-3 13 few TGTGCCAGCAGCTTCGGACAGACCTACGAGCAGTACTTC CASSFGQTYEQYF
. TRBJ2-5 TRBV11-1 14 . TGTGCCAGCAGCCATCCGAGGCTGTATGAGACCCAGTACTTC CASSHPRLYETQYF
. TRBJ2-2 TRBV7-9 15 . TGTGCCAGCAGCTTAGGTCCCTTGAACACCGGGGAGCTGTTTTTT CASSLGPLNTGELFF
TRBD2 TRBJ2-1 TRBV9 16 . TGTGCCAGCAATGTCCTCGGGACTAGCGGAGATAATGAGCAGTTCTTC CASNVLGTSGDNEQFF
. TRBJ1-1 TRBV27 15 . TGTGCCAGCAGTTTATTGGGGGCTATGGACACTGAAGCTTTCTTT CASSLLGAMDTEAFF
TRBD1 TRBJ1-1 TRBV9 13 . TGTGCCAGCAGCGTACAGGGGGACACTGAAGCTTTCTTT CASSVQGDTEAFF
. TRBJ1-4 TRBV14 15 once TGTGCCAGCAGCCAAGATCGACAGTCTAATGAAAAACTGTTTTTT CASSQDRQSNEKLFF
TRBD2 TRBJ2-7 TRBV5-1 14 once TGCGCCAGCAGCTCTAGCGGGAGCTCCTACGAGCAGTACTTC CASSSSGSSYEQYF
. TRBJ1-2 TRBV28 18 . TGTGCCAGCAGTTTATGGGTACGGGACACCTTATTTAACTATGGCTACACCTTC CASSLWVRDTLFNYGYTF
. TRBJ1-1 TRBV27 16 . TGTGCCAGCAGTTTATCGGCATCAGGGATGAACACTGAAGCTTTCTTT CASSLSASGMNTEAFF
. TRBJ1-2 TRBV7-9 12 . TGTGCCAGCAGCCCCAGGGACTATGGCTACACCTTC CASSPRDYGYTF
. TRBJ2-1 TRBV9 15 . TGTGCCAGCAGCGTCGCGGTAGGCTCCTACAATGAGCAGTTCTTC CASSVAVGSYNEQFF
TRBD1 TRBJ1-5 TRBV6-5 13 . TGTGCCAGCACAGGGGGCATTGGGCAGCCCCAGCATTTT CASTGGIGQPQHF
. TRBJ2-1 TRBV4-1 16 few TGCGCCAGCAGCCAAGAGGTAACGGGAGTAGGGAATGAGCAGTTCTTC CASSQEVTGVGNEQFF
TRBD2 TRBJ2-7 TRBV27 16 . TGTGCCAGCAGTTTAGGCCCCAGCGGGATCCCCTACGAGCAGTACTTC CASSLGPSGIPYEQYF
. TRBJ1-4 TRBV5-6 15 . TGTGCCAGCAGCCTGACCTCTCCGGGTGGTGAAAAACTGTTTTTT CASSLTSPGGEKLFF
TRBD1 TRBJ1-2 TRBV9 15 . TGTGCCAGCAGCGTAGCTCCAGGGGGCGACTATGGCTACACCTTC CASSVAPGGDYGYTF
TRBD2 TRBJ2-7 TRBV14 17 . TGTGCCAGCAGCCAAGAGAAGGGACTAGCGGGAGTAAACGAGCAGTACTTC CASSQEKGLAGVNEQYF
TRBD2 TRBJ2-3 TRBV9 17 . TGTGCCAGCAGCGTAGGCCTGACTAGCGGGAGGGAAGATACGCAGTATTTT CASSVGLTSGREDTQYF
TRBD2 TRBJ2-1 TRBV10-3 19 . TGTGCCATCGGGGTCGGGACTAGCGGGAGGGCAAACTCCTACAATGAGCAGTTCTTC CAIGVGTSGRANSYNEQFF
TRBD2 TRBJ2-4 TRBV19 19 . TGTGCCAGTAGTATTGGGGGAGGAAGGACTAGCGGGAACAAAAACATTCAGTACTTC CASSIGGGRTSGNKNIQYF
. TRBJ2-5 TRBV29-1 14 . TGCAGCGTTGAGCCGACAGGCCTACAAGAGACCCAGTACTTC CSVEPTGLQETQYF
. TRBJ2-5 TRBV7-9 14 few TGTGCCAGCAGTTGGGACTCTTACAAAGAGACCCAGTACTTC CASSWDSYKETQYF
. TRBJ1-1 TRBV11-1 15 . TGTGCCAGCAGCTTAGCAGGCAGGTTGAACACTGAAGCTTTCTTT CASSLAGRLNTEAFF
TRBD1 TRBJ1-5 TRBV7-8 13 . TGTGCCAGCAGCCCGCGACAGGGGCAGCCCCAGCATTTT CASSPRQGQPQHF
TRBD1 TRBJ2-1 TRBV9 14 few TGTGCCAGCAGCCCAGGGGGTTCTCCCAGGGAGCAGTTCTTC CASSPGGSPREQFF
TRBD1 TRBJ2-7 TRBV24-1 12 . TGTGCCACCGGGACAGGGAACCACGAGCAGTACTTC CATGTGNHEQYF
TRBD1 TRBJ2-7 TRBV7-3 15 . TGTGCCAGCAGCCCCTCCGGGACAGGGAACCACGAGCAGTACTTC CASSPSGTGNHEQYF